The 8 T cell receptor beta chains given below trace back to one sample, sequenced in a study of cytomegalovirus exposure and HLA in healthy donors. The PCR contained 60 Vbeta and 13 Jbeta primers. Produced via immunoSEQ multiplex PCR; TCRdb's table is partial and in-frame only. The sample yields 150,000 to 200,000 clones, roughly 73% seen once. The material sequenced was PBMCs. The receptors come from a woman aged 30 to 39 in good health and CMV-seronegative.

This chain joins TRBV5-1 and TRBJ2-5; the D gene is possibly TRBD1 (5 bases). The better agreement between TRBJ2-7 and the DNA end casts doubt on the J call. This CDR3 has 13 residues. Germline CDR1 reads SGHRS; CDR2 reads YFSETQ. CDR3 DNA: TGCGCCAGCAGCTTAACAGGAACGTACGAGCAGTACTTC. It translates to CASSLTGTYEQYF.

V gene TRBV7-2 combines with J gene TRBJ2-7; D call uncertain. This CDR3 spans 14 amino acids. CDR1 is SGHTA and CDR2 is FQGNSA in the germline V gene. V lost 1 base and J 4 bases, leaving 11 bases between the germline ends. Here the CDR3 DNA reads TGTGCCAGCAGCTTAGGCATGCCCGGGTACGAGCAGTACTTC. Translation: CASSLGMPGYEQYF.

Concerning this clone itself: At one end the junction does not follow the germline gene, possibly because of a read error. The chain links TRBV27 to TRBJ2-7, with a tentative D call TRBD1 (5 bases). The CDR3 loop spans 19 amino acids. Germline loops: CDR1 MNHEY, CDR2 SMNVEV (reference sequence). CDR3 in amino acids: CAGSLGPKGQGPRPYEQYF. The CDR3, as DNA: TGTGCCGGCAGTTTAGGACCCAAAGGGCAGGGTCCACGACCCTACGAGCAGTACTTC.

The V and J genes are TRBV9 and TRBJ1-1; D ambiguous. Germline lookup yields CDR1 SGDLS and CDR2 YYNGEE. This CDR3 is 13 amino acids long. V gave up 5 bases and J gave up 5 bases, with 13 bases separating them. The CDR3 DNA reads TGTGCCAGCAGTCATAGCTACGGAACTGAAGCTTTCTTT. This translates into CASSHSYGTEAFF.

This clone showed up just once. The chain is built from TRBV29-1 and TRBJ1-1, with D tentatively TRBD1 (5 bases). The germline gives CDR1 SQVTM, CDR2 ANQGSEA. V was trimmed by 7 bases and J by 8 bases, leaving 23 bases between them. CDR3 length equals 14 residues. Here the CDR3 DNA reads TGCAGCGCCTACCCGGGACTACGCCCTTCCGAAGCTTTCTTT. It translates to CSAYPGLRPSEAFF.

Concerning this clone itself: The sample contains more than one DNA sequence encoding this CDR3. CDR3: CASSVEPGGYGYTF. The CDR3, as DNA: TGTGCCAGCAGCGTAGAACCCGGGGGCTATGGCTACACCTTC. V usage is TRBV9 and J usage is TRBJ1-2; a weak D match, TRBD1 (5 bases). Trimming took off 0 bases at V and 4 bases at J, with 10 bases between the two ends. The CDR3 covers 14 residues. The germline V gene encodes CDR1 SGDLS and CDR2 YYNGEE.

The V and J genes are TRBV27 and TRBJ2-1; 7 bases fit TRBD1. The V segment lost 6 bases and the J segment 1 base; nucleotides outside the gene matches: 6. There are 15 residues in the CDR3. Germline loops: CDR1 MNHEY, CDR2 SMNVEV (reference sequence). In DNA, the CDR3 is TGTGCCAGCAGACAGGGGATCTTTTCCTACAATGAGCAGTTCTTC. Translation gives CASRQGIFSYNEQFF.

The genes are TRBV5-1 and TRBJ2-3; the D gene is possibly TRBD2 (6 bases). Looked up from germline, CDR1 is SGHRS and CDR2 is YFSETQ. Trimming removed 0 bases from V and 3 bases from J, with 8 bases in between. The CDR3 spans 14 residues. The CDR3 spells CASSLGGETDTQYF. The CDR3 region has the DNA TGCGCCAGCAGCTTGGGGGGGGAGACAGATACGCAGTATTTT.